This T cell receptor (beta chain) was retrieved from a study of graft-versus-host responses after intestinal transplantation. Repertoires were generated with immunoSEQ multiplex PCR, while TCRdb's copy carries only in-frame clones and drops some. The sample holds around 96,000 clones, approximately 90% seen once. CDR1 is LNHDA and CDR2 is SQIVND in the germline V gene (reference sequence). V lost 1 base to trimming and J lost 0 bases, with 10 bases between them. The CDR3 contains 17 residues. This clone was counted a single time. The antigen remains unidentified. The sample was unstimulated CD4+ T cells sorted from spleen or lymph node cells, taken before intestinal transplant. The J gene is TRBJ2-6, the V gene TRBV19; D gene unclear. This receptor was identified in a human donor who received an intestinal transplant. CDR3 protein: CASSIGAGNSGANVLTF. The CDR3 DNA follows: TGTGCCAGTAGTATAGGGGCCGGCAACTCTGGGGCCAACGTCCTGACTTTC.